This T cell receptor (beta chain) was obtained from a study of vaccination and CD4 T cells after COVID-19. Study as a whole: The control cultures got either a CEFX pool, an HIV-1 Nef pool, or no peptide at all.

V shed 0 bases and J shed 2 bases, with 16 bases lying between them. CDR1 and CDR2 from the germline V gene are DFQATT and SNEGSKA (reference sequence). This CDR3 spans 16 amino acids. Documented treatment: roughly ten-day PBMC culture with coronavirus spike peptide pools or control peptides (ViraFEST assay). TCRs were sequenced by ViraFEST after antigen-specific T cells had been expanded with peptide pools. A few counts support this clonotype. Its target is unknown. The Oncomine TCR Beta short-read assay was applied to DNA of cultured CD4+ T cells. TCRdb reprocessed the PCR reads with MiXCR, giving one entry per CDR3 protein. Seen here are about 11,000 distinct CDR3 sequences, approximately 53% observed once, and the top ten hold roughly 20%.

The sequence was collected from a human donor who had recovered from COVID-19. The V gene is TRBV20-1, the J gene TRBJ1-2; no definite D call. The sample consisted of CD4+ T cells from blood, cultured in vitro. CDR3 loop: CSARDPTLRVNYGYTF. Here the CDR3 DNA reads TGCAGTGCTAGAGATCCGACCCTTAGGGTAAACTATGGCTACACCTTC.